The clone carrying this T cell receptor (beta chain) was seen many times. Given a much more abundant clone one base away, this may be a read error. The investigators amplified TCR beta CDR3 regions from RNA transcripts. The HTBI set primed first-round TCR CDR3 RT-PCR. Each CDR3 protein gets one entry after TCRdb re-called the multiplex PCR reads with MiXCR. The sample lists 450,000 to 550,000 distinct CDR3 sequences; roughly 24% were seen once. The sample originates from a study of T cells in Graves' hyperthyroidism and ophthalmopathy. Patients affected by ophthalmopathy presented a Clinical Activity Score of at least 3, a NOSPECS grade of at least 4, and disease duration below 3 months. Diagnosis rested on symptoms, serum thyroxine and TRAb, thyroid ultrasound, and orbital computed tomography. The clonotype originates from a woman aged 25 to 39 with Graves' ophthalmopathy. The sequenced material came from blood.

The CDR3 reads CASSGQTYGYTF. The CDR3 nucleotides read TGTGCCAGCAGCGGACAGACCTATGGCTACACCTTC. This sequence joins TRBV6-1 and TRBJ1-2; possible D gene TRBD1, 6 bases. V lost 6 bases and J 4 bases, leaving 9 bases between the germline ends. The CDR3 consists of 12 residues. CDR1 and CDR2 (germline): MNHNS, SASEGT.